This T cell receptor (beta chain) was documented in a study of cytomegalovirus exposure and HLA in healthy donors. Findings of the study overall: Accounts indicate the classifier identified cytomegalovirus status with strong specificity and sensitivity. TCR clusters originating in the first cohort tended to co-occur in the 120 validation repertoires, according to a later analysis.

Trimming removed 0 bases at V and 1 base at J, with 12 bases between. The CDR3 totals 16 residues. The germline V gene has CDR1 SGDLS and CDR2 YYNGEE. Clones were read by immunoSEQ multiplex PCR, and TCRdb kept only the in-frame ones, dropping some. The table records about 250,000 clones, less than 90% of them present only once. An approximately 130-subject validation cohort, separate from the 666-subject first cohort, supplied the donors. Concerning this clone: As yet, its antigen is unknown.

The receptor's source is a man younger than 35 in good health and CMV-seropositive. The specimen sequenced was PBMCs. This rearrangement joins TRBV9 to TRBJ2-3; D tentatively reads TRBD1 or TRBD2 (6 bases each). The CDR3 DNA sequence: TGTGCCAGCAGCGTAGTTGGGGGGCCTGGCACAGATACGCAGTATTTT. This gives the protein CASSVVGGPGTDTQYF.